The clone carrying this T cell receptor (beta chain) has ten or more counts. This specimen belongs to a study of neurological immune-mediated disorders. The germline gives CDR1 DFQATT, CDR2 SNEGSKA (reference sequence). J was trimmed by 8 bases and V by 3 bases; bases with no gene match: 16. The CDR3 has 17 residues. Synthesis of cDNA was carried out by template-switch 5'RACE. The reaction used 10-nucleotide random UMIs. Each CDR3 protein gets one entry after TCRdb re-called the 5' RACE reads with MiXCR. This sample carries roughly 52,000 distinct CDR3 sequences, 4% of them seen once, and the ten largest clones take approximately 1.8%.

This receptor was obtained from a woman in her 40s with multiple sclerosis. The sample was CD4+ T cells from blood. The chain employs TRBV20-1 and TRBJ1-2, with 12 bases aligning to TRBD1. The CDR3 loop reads CSASISQSGQGAIGYTF. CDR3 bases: TGCAGTGCTAGTATATCACAGTCGGGACAGGGGGCGATAGGCTACACCTTC.